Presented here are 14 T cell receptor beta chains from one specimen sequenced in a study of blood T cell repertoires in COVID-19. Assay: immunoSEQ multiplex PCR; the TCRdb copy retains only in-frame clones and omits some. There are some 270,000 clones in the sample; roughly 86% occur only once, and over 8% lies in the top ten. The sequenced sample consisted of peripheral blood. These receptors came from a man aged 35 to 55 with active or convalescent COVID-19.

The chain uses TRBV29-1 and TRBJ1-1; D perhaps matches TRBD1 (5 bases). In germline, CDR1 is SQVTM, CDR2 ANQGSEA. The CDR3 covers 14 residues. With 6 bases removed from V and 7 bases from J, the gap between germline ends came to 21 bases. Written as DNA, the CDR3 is TGCAGCGTCAGAAAACTAGCAGGGTTTTTTGAAGCTTTCTTT. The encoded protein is CSVRKLAGFFEAFF.

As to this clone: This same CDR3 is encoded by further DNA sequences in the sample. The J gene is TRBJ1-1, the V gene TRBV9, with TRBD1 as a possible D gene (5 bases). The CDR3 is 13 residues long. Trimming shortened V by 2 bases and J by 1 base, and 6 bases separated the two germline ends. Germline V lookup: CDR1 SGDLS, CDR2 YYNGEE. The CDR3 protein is CASSVQGNTEAFF. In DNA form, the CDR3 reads TGTGCCAGCAGCGTTCAGGGGAACACTGAAGCTTTCTTT.

This chain's CDR3 is CASSIGFSSETQYF. The CDR3 nucleotides are TGTGCCAGTAGTATAGGGTTTAGCTCAGAGACCCAGTACTTC. V and J are TRBV19 and TRBJ2-5; D not certain. V gave up 1 base and J gave up 4 bases, with 10 bases separating them. CDR3 size: 14 residues. Per the germline V gene, CDR1 is LNHDA and CDR2 is SQIVND (reference sequence).

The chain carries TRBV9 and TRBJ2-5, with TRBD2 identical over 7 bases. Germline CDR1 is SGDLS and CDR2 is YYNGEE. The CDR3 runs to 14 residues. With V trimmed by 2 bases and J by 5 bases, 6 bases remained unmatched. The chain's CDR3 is CASSVDGRGETQYF. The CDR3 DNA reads TGTGCCAGCAGCGTCGACGGGCGGGGGGAGACCCAGTACTTC.

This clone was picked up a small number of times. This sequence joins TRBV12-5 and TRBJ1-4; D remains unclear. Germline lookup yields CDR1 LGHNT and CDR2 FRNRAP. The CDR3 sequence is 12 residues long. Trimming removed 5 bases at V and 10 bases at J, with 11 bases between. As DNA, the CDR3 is TGTGCTAGTGGTCCCGGAGGCGTAAAACTGTTTTTT. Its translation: CASGPGGVKLFF.

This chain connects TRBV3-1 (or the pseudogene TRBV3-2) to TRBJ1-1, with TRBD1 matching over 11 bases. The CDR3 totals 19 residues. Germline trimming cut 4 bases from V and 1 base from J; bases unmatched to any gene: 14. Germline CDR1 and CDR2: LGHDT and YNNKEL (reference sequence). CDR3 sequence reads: CASSPTGTGGTGGNTEAFF. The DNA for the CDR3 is TGTGCCAGCAGCCCCACCGGGACAGGGGGAACCGGGGGGAACACTGAAGCTTTCTTT.

The DNA of the CDR3 is TGTGCCAGCAGTTATTATGAAGGGGCTGCCAAAAACATTCAGTACTTC. Translated, it gives CASSYYEGAAKNIQYF. V and J are TRBV19 and TRBJ2-4, with D possibly TRBD1 on 5 matching bases. Trimming removed 9 bases at V and 1 base at J, with 19 bases between. The CDR3 consists of 16 residues. Per germline, CDR1 LNHDA and CDR2 SQIVND (reference sequence). The complete variable domain, with remaining parts taken from reference TRBV19 and TRBJ2-4, reads DGGITQSPKYLFRKEGQNVTLSCEQNLNHDAMYWYRQDPGQGLRLIYYSQIVNDFQKGDIAEGYSVSREKKESFPLTVTSAQKNPTAFYLCASSYYEGAAKNIQYFGAGTRLSVL.

CDR3 bases: TGCACCCGAACGAGGGACGAGCAGTACTTC. This codes for CTRTRDEQYF. This rearrangement joins TRBV1 to TRBJ2-7; the table's D call TRBD2 went unverified against the DNA. TRBV1 is annotated as a pseudogene. The CDR3 totals 10 residues.

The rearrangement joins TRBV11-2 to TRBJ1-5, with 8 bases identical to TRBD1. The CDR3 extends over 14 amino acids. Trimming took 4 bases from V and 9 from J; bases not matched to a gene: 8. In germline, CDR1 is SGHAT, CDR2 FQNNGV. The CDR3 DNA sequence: TGTGCCAGCAGCTCCGGGACAGGAGGGGGGCCCCAGCATTTT. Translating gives CASSSGTGGGPQHF.

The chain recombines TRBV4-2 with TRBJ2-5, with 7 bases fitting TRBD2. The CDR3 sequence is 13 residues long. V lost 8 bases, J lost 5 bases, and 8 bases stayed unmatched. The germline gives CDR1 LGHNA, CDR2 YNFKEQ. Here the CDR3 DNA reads TGTGCCAGCGGGGGGGGAGGAGAGGAGACCCAGTACTTC. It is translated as CASGGGGEETQYF.

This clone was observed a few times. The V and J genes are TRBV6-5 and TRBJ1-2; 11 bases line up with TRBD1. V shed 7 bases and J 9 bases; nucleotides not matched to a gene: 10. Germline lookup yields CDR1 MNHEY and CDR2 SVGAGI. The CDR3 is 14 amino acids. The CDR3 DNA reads TGTGCCAGCACACCGGGACAGGGGGAAGGAAGCTACACCTTC. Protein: CASTPGQGEGSYTF.

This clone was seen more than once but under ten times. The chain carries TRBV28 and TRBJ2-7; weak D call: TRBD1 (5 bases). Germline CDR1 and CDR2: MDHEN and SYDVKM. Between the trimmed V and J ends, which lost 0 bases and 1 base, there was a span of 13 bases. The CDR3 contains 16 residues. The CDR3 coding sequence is TGTGCCAGCAGTTTATGGGGGCATTCCCCTTCCTACGAGCAGTACTTC. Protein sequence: CASSLWGHSPSYEQYF.

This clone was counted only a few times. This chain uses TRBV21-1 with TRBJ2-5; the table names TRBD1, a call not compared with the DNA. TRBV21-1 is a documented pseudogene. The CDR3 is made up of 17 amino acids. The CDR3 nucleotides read TGTGCCAGCAGCAAAGACGGACAGGGTTTGGGGAAAGAGACCCAGTACTTC. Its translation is CASSKDGQGLGKETQYF.

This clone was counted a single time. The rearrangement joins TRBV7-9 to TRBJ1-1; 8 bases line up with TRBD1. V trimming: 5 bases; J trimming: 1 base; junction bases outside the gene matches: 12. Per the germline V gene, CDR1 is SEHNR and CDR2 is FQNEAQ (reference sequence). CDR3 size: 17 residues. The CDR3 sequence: CASSLQRSGTGNTEAFF. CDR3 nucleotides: TGTGCCAGCAGCCTACAACGCTCCGGGACAGGGAACACTGAAGCTTTCTTT.